The rows below give T cell receptor beta chains drawn from one sample of a study of long-term antiretroviral therapy in people with HIV. Method: immunoSEQ multiplex PCR; TCRdb's copy keeps in-frame clones and lacks some. This table holds about 39,000 clones, approximately 89% found once. Material: unsorted PBMCs, obtained 3.1 years after starting antiretroviral therapy. The source of these receptors is a woman aged 50 to 60 with HIV. The CDR3 runs from the conserved cysteine through the conserved F or W. The D gene is left open where the match is weak. Expanded clones get a size class; other rows say once, few or many, or leave the size out.

V gene	J gene	clone size	D gene	CDR3 protein	CDR3 DNA
TRBV7-2	TRBJ2-5	.	.	CASSSLGVGQTQYF	TGTGCCAGCAGCTCTCTGGGGGTCGGGCAGACCCAGTACTTC
TRBV27	TRBJ2-5	.	.	CASSLPGGAQYF	TGTGCCAGCAGTCTCCCCGGAGGGGCCCAGTACTTC
TRBV4-1	TRBJ2-1	.	TRBD2	CASSLTSAYNEQFF	TGCGCCAGCAGCCTTACTAGCGCCTACAATGAGCAGTTCTTC
TRBV30	TRBJ1-1	.	.	CAWGPDLNTEAFF	TGTGCCTGGGGACCGGACCTGAACACTGAAGCTTTCTTT
TRBV2	TRBJ1-1	.	.	CASSVTTNTEAFF	TGTGCCAGCAGCGTGACAACGAACACTGAAGCTTTCTTT
TRBV6-1	TRBJ2-7	.	.	CASKSSAMSPDEQYF	TGTGCCAGCAAGTCCTCTGCAATGAGCCCCGACGAGCAGTACTTC
TRBV29-1	TRBJ1-3	.	.	CAWAGNSGNTIYF	TGCGCATGGGCAGGGAACTCTGGAAACACCATATATTTT
TRBV12-5	TRBJ1-1	.	.	CASGLPPTREAFF	TGTGCTAGTGGTTTGCCTCCGACACGAGAAGCTTTCTTT
TRBV10-3	TRBJ1-5	.	.	CAISESIGSAGQPQHF	TGTGCCATCAGTGAGTCGATTGGGAGTGCCGGACAGCCCCAGCATTTT
TRBV5-8	TRBJ1-1	.	.	CASTVGRYTEAFF	TGTGCCAGCACAGTGGGGAGGTACACTGAAGCTTTCTTT
TRBV5-4	TRBJ1-6	few	TRBD1	CASSSWTGNNSPLHF	TGTGCCAGCAGCTCCTGGACAGGGAATAATTCACCCCTCCACTTT
TRBV7-3	TRBJ2-5	.	.	CASSLSGETQYF	TGTGCCAGCAGCTTAAGTGGGGAGACCCAGTACTTC
TRBV7-3	TRBJ1-1	once	.	CASSLSTANTEAFF	TGTGCCAGCAGCTTATCGACAGCAAACACTGAAGCTTTCTTT
TRBV4-2	TRBJ1-4	.	TRBD1	CASSRGQGQYEKLFF	TGTGCCAGCAGCCGAGGACAGGGACAGTATGAAAAACTGTTTTTT
TRBV7-2	TRBJ2-5	.	TRBD2	CASSLEGSGGYETQYF	TGTGCCAGCAGCTTAGAAGGTTCCGGGGGGTATGAGACCCAGTACTTC
TRBV18	TRBJ1-5	.	.	CASSPEYPNQPQHF	TGTGCCAGCTCACCAGAGTATCCAAATCAGCCCCAGCATTTT
TRBV30	TRBJ1-6	few	.	CAWSVREGSPLHF	TGTGCCTGGAGTGTAAGGGAGGGCTCACCCCTCCACTTT
TRBV7-9	TRBJ1-4	.	.	CASSRQVNNEKLFF	TGTGCCAGCAGCCGACAGGTCAATAATGAAAAACTGTTTTTT
TRBV2	TRBJ1-1	.	.	CASRASGGPNTEAFF	TGTGCCAGCAGGGCCTCCGGGGGGCCCAACACTGAAGCTTTCTTT
TRBV9	TRBJ2-7	.	.	CASSEDGLDEQYF	TGTGCCAGCAGCGAAGACGGTCTTGACGAGCAGTACTTC
TRBV5-1	TRBJ2-1	.	.	CASSLGHTSYNEQFF	TGCGCCAGCAGCTTGGGACATACAAGCTACAATGAGCAGTTCTTC
TRBV18	TRBJ1-2	.	.	CASSPPGLAGGYTF	TGTGCCAGCTCACCACCCGGCCTTGCGGGTGGCTACACCTTC
TRBV6-1	TRBJ2-3	.	.	CASSANPSTDTQYF	TGTGCCAGCAGTGCAAACCCTAGCACAGATACGCAGTATTTT
TRBV5-4	TRBJ2-1	.	.	CASSLRVGDEQFF	TGTGCCAGCAGCTTGAGAGTTGGGGATGAGCAGTTCTTC
TRBV6-6	TRBJ2-1	.	TRBD2	CASSYELAGLGNEQFF	TGTGCCAGCAGTTACGAACTAGCGGGCCTGGGCAATGAGCAGTTCTTC
TRBV5-1	TRBJ1-2	.	TRBD1	CASSPLTGGNGYTF	TGCGCCAGCAGCCCCCTGACAGGGGGGAATGGCTACACCTTC
TRBV25-1	TRBJ2-7	.	.	CASSDYSSYEQYF	TGTGCCAGCAGTGATTACTCATCCTACGAGCAGTACTTC
TRBV5-4	TRBJ2-5	.	.	CASSLAPRSQETQYF	TGTGCCAGCAGCTTGGCCCCGCGATCCCAAGAGACCCAGTACTTC
TRBV27	TRBJ1-1	.	.	CASLKGLMAFF	TGTGCCAGCCTCAAGGGGTTAATGGCTTTCTTT
TRBV9	TRBJ2-5	.	TRBD1	CASSPGTGRYQETQYF	TGTGCCAGCAGCCCAGGGACAGGGCGATATCAAGAGACCCAGTACTTC
TRBV7-2	TRBJ2-2	.	TRBD2	CASGRRERGGSGELFF	TGTGCCAGCGGACGAAGGGAGCGGGGGGGATCCGGGGAGCTGTTTTTT
TRBV6-6	TRBJ1-1	.	.	CASSYSDTEAFF	TGTGCCAGCAGTTACTCCGACACTGAAGCTTTCTTT
TRBV5-1	TRBJ2-5	once	TRBD2	CASSSGLAVETQYF	TGCGCCAGCAGCTCGGGACTAGCGGTGGAGACCCAGTACTTC
TRBV21-1	TRBJ1-2	.	.	CASSRARYTF	TGTGCCAGCAGCAGGGCTCGCTACACCTTC
TRBV9	TRBJ1-3	.	.	CASSVGGNSGNTIYF	TGTGCCAGCAGCGTAGGAGGGAACTCTGGAAACACCATATATTTT
TRBV21-1	TRBJ1-1	.	.	CAPGGDGTEAFF	TGTGCCCCAGGGGGCGACGGCACTGAAGCTTTCTTT